Sequencing of this T cell receptor beta chain was carried out in a study of early stage breast cancer tumors. Across the study: Of some 17 invasive breast tumors, about twelve were hormone receptor-positive, HER2-negative. Broader study findings: Tumors had approximately 2.5-fold higher T cell density than normal breast. Enriched TCRB sequences shared across patients were mostly commonly generated sequences. Tumor and normal breast were distinguished via blood comparison in about 90% of the 16 patients.

TCRdb keeps only in-frame clones here, not all; method: immunoSEQ multiplex PCR. The sample holds some 20,000 clones, 83% seen once. After removal of 7 bases from V and 2 bases from J, the junction contained 11 bases not matched to a gene. The CDR3 totals 17 residues. CDR1 and CDR2 (germline): MDHEN, SYDVKM. Details on this clone: Its antigen is currently unknown.

This sequence joins TRBV28 and TRBJ2-6, with 7 bases aligning to TRBD1. This receptor was identified in a person aged 65 to 79 with breast cancer. The sample taken for sequencing was blood. The CDR3 reads CASTIGAGGAGANVLTF. The CDR3 DNA reads TGTGCCAGCACGATTGGGGCAGGGGGTGCTGGGGCCAACGTCCTGACTTTC.